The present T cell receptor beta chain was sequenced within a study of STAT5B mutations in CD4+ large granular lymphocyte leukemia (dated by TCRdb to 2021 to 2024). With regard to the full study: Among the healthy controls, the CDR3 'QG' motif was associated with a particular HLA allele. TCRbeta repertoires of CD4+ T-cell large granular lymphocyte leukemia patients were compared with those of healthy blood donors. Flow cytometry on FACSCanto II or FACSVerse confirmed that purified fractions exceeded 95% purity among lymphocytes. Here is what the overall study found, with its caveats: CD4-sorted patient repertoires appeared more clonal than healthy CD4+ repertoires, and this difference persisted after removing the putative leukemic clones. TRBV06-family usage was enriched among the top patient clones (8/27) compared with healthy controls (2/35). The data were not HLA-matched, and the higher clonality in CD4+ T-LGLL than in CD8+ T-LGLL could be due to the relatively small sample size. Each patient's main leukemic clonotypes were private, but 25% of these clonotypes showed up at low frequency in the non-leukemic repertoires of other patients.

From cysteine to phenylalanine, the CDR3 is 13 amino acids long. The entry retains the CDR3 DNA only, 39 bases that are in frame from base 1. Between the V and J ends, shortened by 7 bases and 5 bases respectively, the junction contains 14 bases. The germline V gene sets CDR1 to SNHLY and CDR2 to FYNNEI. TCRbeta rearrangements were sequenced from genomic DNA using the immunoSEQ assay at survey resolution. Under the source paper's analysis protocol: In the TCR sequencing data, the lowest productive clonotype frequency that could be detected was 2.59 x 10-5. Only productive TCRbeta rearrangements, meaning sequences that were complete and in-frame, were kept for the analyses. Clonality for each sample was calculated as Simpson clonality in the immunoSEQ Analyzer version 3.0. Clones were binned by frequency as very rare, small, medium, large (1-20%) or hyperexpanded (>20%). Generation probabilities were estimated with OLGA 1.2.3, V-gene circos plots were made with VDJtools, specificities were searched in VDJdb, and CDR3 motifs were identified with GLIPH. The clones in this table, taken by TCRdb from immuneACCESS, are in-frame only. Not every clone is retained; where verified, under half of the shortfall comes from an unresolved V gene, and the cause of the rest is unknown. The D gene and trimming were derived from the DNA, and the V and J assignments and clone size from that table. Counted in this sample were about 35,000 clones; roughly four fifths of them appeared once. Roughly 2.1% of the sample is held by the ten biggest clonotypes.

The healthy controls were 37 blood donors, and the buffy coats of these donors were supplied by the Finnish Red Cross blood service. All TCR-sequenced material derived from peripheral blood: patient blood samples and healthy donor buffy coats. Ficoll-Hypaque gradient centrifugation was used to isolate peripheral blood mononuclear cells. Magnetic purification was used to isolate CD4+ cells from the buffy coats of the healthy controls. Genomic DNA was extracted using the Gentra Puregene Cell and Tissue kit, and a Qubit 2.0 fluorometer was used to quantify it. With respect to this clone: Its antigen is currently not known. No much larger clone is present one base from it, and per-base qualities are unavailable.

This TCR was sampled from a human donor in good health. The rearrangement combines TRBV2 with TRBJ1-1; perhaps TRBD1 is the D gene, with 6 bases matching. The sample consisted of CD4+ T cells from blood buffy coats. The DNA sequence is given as TGTGCCAGCAAGGGGGGGGGAGGGACTGAAGCTTTCTTT. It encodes CASKGGGGTEAFF.